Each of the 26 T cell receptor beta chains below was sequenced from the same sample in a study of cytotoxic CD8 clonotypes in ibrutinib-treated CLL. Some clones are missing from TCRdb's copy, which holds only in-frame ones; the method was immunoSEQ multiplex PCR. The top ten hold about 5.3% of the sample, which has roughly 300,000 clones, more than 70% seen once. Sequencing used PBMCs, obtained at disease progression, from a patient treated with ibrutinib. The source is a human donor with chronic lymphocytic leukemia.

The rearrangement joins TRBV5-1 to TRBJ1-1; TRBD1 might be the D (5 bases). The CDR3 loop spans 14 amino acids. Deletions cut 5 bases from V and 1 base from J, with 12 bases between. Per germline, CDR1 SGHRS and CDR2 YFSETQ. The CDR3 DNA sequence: TGCGCCAGCAGGTCGGGACCGACGAACACTGAAGCTTTCTTT. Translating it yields CASRSGPTNTEAFF. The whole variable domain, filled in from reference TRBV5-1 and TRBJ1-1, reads KAGVTQTPRYLIKTRGQQVTLSCSPISGHRSVSWYQQTPGQGLQFLFEYFSETQRNKGNFPGRFSGRQFSNSRSEMNVSTLELGDSALYLCASRSGPTNTEAFFGQGTRLTVV.

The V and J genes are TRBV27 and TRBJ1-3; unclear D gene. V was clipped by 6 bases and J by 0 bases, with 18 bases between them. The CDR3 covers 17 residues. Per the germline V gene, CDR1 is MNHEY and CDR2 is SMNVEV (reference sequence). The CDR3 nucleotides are TGTGCCAGCAGCCTGAAGGGTCGGCCCTACTCTGGAAACACCATATATTTT. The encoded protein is CASSLKGRPYSGNTIYF.

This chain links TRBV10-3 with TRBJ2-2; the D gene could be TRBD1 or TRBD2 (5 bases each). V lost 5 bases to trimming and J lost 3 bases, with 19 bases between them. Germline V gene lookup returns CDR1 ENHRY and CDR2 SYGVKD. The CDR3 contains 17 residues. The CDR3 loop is CAISNIPVGAYTGELFF. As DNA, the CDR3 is TGTGCCATCAGTAACATCCCTGTCGGGGCGTACACCGGGGAGCTGTTTTTT.

The CDR3 bases are TGCGCCAGCAGCTTGCGACAGCGGGAAGCGAACACCGGGGAGCTGTTTTTT. Protein: CASSLRQREANTGELFF. This chain uses TRBV5-1 with TRBJ2-2; 7 bases are shared with TRBD2. This CDR3 region has 17 residues. Trimming took 1 base from V and 0 from J; bases not matched to a gene: 6. Germline loops: CDR1 SGHRS, CDR2 YFSETQ.

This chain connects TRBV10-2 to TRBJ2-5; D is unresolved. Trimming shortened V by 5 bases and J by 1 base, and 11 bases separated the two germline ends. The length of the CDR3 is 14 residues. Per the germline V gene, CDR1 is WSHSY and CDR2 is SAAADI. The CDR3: CASSRTVGQETQYF. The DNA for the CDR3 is TGCGCCAGCAGTAGAACAGTGGGCCAAGAGACCCAGTACTTC.

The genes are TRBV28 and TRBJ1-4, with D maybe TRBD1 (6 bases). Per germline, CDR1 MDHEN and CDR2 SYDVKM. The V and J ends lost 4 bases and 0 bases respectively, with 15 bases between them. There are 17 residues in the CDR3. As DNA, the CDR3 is TGTGCCAGCAGTTCTCTCGGACAGACCACAACTAATGAAAAACTGTTTTTT. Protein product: CASSSLGQTTTNEKLFF.

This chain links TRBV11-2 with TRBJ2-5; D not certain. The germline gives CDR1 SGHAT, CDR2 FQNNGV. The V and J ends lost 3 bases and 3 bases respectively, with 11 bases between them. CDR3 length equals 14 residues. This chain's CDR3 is CASSLVEIKETQYF. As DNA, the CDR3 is TGTGCCAGCAGCTTGGTGGAAATCAAAGAGACCCAGTACTTC.

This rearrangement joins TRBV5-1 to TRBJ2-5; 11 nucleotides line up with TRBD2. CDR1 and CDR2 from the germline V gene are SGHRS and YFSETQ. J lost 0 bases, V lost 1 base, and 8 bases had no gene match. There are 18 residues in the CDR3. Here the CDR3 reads CASSLLTSGGVYQETQYF. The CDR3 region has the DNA TGCGCCAGCAGCTTGTTAACTAGCGGGGGAGTTTACCAAGAGACCCAGTACTTC.

In nucleotides, the CDR3 is TGCGCCAGCAGCTGGGGCAGGGTTTCGTATCTAGACGGAGGTCTTTACAATGAGCAGTTCTTC. Translation gives CASSWGRVSYLDGGLYNEQFF. This chain connects TRBV5-1 to TRBJ2-1, with D possibly being TRBD1 or TRBD2 (5 bases each). Germline V CDR1 and CDR2: SGHRS, YFSETQ. V dropped 3 bases and J dropped 4 bases, with 32 bases sitting between them. This CDR3 is built from 21 residues. Full variable domain (remainder filled in from reference TRBV5-1 and TRBJ2-1): KAGVTQTPRYLIKTRGQQVTLSCSPISGHRSVSWYQQTPGQGLQFLFEYFSETQRNKGNFPGRFSGRQFSNSRSEMNVSTLELGDSALYLCASSWGRVSYLDGGLYNEQFFGPGTRLTVL.

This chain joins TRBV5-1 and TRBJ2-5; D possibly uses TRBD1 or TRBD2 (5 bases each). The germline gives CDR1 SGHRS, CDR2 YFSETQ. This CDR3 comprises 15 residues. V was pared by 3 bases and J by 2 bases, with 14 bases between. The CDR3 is CASSSPGPRQETQYF. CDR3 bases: TGCGCCAGCAGCTCGCCGGGACCACGACAAGAGACCCAGTACTTC.

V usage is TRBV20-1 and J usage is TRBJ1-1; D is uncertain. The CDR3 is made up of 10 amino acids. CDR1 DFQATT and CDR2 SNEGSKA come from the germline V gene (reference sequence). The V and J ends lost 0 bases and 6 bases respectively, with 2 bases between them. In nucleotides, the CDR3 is TGCAGTGCTAGAGACGCTGAAGCTTTCTTT. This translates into CSARDAEAFF.

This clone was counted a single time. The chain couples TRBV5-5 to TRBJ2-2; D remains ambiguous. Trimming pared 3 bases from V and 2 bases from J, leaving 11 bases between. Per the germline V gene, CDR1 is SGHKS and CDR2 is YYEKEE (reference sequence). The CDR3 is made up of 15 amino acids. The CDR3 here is CASSSLYHNTGELFF. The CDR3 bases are TGTGCCAGCAGCTCCCTTTACCACAACACCGGGGAGCTGTTTTTT. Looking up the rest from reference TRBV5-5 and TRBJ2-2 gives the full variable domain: DAGVTQSPTHLIKTRGQQVTLRCSPISGHKSVSWYQQVLGQGPQFIFQYYEKEERGRGNFPDRFSARQFPNYSSELNVNALLLGDSALYLCASSSLYHNTGELFFGEGSRLTVL.

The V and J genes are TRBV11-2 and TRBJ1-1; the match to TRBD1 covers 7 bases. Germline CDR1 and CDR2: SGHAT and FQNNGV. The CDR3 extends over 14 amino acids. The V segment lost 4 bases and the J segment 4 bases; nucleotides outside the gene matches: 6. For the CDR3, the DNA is TGTGCCAGCAGCTCCCTTCAGGGGGGCACTGAAGCTTTCTTT. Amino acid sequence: CASSSLQGGTEAFF.

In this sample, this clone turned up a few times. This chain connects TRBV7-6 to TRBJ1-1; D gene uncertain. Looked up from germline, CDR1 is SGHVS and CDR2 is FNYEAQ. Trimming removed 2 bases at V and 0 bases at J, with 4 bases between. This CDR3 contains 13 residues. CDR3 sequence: CASSLRLNTEAFF. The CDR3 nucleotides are TGTGCCAGCAGCTTAAGGTTGAACACTGAAGCTTTCTTT.

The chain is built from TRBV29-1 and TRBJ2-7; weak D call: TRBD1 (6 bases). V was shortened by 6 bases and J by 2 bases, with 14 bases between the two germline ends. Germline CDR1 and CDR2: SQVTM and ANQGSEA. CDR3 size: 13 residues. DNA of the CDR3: TGCAGCGTGGAGAGACAGGCACCCTACGAGCAGTACTTC. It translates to CSVERQAPYEQYF.

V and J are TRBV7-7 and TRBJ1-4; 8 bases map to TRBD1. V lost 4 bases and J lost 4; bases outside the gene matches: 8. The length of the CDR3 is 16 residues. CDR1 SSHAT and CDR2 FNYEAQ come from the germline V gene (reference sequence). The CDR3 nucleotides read TGTGCCAGCAGCTCAGACCGGGACAGGCGTAATGAAAAACTGTTTTTT. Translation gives CASSSDRDRRNEKLFF.

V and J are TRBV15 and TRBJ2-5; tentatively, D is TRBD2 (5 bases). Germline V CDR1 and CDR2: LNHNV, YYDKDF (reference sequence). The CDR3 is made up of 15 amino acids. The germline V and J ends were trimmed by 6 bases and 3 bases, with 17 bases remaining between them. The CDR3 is CATSPNPWGEETQYF. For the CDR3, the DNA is TGTGCCACCAGTCCTAACCCGTGGGGAGAAGAGACCCAGTACTTC.

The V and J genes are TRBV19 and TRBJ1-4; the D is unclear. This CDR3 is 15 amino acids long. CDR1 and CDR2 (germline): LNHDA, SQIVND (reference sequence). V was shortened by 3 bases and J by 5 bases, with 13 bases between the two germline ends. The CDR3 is CASSMGGRMNEKLFF. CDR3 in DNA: TGTGCCAGTAGTATGGGTGGCAGGATGAATGAAAAACTGTTTTTT.

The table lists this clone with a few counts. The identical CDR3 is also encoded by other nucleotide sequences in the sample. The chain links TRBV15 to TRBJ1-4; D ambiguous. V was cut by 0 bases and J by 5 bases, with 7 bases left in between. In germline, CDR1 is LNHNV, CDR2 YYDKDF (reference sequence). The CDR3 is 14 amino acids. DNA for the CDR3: TGTGCCACCAGCAGAGATCTGGGCAATGAAAAACTGTTTTTT. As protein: CATSRDLGNEKLFF.

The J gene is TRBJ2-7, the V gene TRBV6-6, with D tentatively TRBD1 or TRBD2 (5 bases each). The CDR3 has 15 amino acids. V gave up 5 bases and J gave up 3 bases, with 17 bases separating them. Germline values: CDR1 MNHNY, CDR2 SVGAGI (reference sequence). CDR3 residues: CASSPLGHGNYEQYF. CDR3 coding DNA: TGTGCCAGCAGTCCCCTAGGACACGGGAACTACGAGCAGTACTTC.

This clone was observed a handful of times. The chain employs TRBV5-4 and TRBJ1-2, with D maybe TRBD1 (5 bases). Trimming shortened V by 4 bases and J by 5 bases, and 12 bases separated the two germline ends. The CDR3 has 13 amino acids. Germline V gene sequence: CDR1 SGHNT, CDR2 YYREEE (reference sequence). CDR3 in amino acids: CASSAGLLYGYTF. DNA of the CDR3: TGTGCCAGCAGCGCAGGGCTTCTATATGGCTACACCTTC.

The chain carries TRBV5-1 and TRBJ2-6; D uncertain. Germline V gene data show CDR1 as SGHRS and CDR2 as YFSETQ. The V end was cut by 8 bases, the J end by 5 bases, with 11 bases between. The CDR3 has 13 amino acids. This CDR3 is CASSQSRANVLTF. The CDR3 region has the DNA TGCGCCAGTTCACAAAGTCGGGCCAACGTCCTGACTTTC.

DNA for the CDR3: TGTGCCAGCAGTGAAATTAGGGCGGAAGCTTTCTTT. It is translated as CASSEIRAEAFF. This rearrangement joins TRBV6-1 to TRBJ1-1; D is uncertain. This CDR3 region has 12 residues. V was clipped by 2 bases and J by 8 bases, with 9 bases between them. The V gene's germline CDR1 is MNHNS and CDR2 SASEGT.

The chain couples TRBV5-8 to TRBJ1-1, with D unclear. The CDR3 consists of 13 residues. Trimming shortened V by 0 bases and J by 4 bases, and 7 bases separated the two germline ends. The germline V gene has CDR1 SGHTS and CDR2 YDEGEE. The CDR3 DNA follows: TGTGCCAGCAGCTTGGGTTTCGGCACTGAAGCTTTCTTT. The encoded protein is CASSLGFGTEAFF.

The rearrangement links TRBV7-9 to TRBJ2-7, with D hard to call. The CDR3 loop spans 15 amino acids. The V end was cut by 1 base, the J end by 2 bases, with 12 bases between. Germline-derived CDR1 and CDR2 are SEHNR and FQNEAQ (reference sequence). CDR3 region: CASSLDQSGTYEQYF. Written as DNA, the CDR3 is TGTGCCAGCAGCTTAGATCAGTCTGGAACCTACGAGCAGTACTTC.

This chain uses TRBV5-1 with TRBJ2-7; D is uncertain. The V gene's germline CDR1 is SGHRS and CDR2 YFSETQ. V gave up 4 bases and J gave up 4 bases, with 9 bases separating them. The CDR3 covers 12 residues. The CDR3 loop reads CASSKQDYEQYF. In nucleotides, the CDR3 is TGCGCCAGCAGCAAACAAGATTACGAGCAGTACTTC.